A selection of T cell receptor beta chains follows, all from one sample in a study of cytomegalovirus exposure and HLA in healthy donors. Here immunoSEQ multiplex PCR was the method, and the copy in TCRdb shows in-frame clones only, minus some. The sample holds 150,000 to 200,000 clones, 89% seen once. Material for sequencing was PBMCs. Receptors originate from a man between 18 and 35 years old in good health and CMV-seropositive. CDR3s include the opening cysteine and the closing phenylalanine or tryptophan. A D gene is named only where the DNA matches it firmly. Where a row states a size, it is once, few, many or the class of an expanded clone; other rows omit it.

D,size,J,V,DNA,CDR3
NA,NA,TRBJ1-3,TRBV9,TGTGCCAGCAGCGTAGGAAAACAGGCTGGAAACACCATATATTTT,CASSVGKQAGNTIYF
TRBD1,NA,TRBJ2-7,TRBV6-5,TGTGCCAGCAGTTTTCCCGGGACAGGGAATACCTACGAGCAGTACTTC,CASSFPGTGNTYEQYF
TRBD2,NA,TRBJ2-1,TRBV5-1,TGCGCCAGCAGCCCTGCTACTGCGGGAGTCTACAATGAGCAGTTCTTC,CASSPATAGVYNEQFF
TRBD1,NA,TRBJ1-2,TRBV27,TGTGCCAGCAGAGGGACAGGAGCTAACTATGGCTACACCTTC,CASRGTGANYGYTF
NA,NA,TRBJ1-1,TRBV7-9,TGTGCCAGCCAAGCAAAGGGACATATGAACACTGAAGCTTTCTTT,CASQAKGHMNTEAFF
TRBD1,few,TRBJ1-2,TRBV5-1,TGCGCCAGCGGCACAGGGGAGAACTATGGCTACACCTTC,CASGTGENYGYTF
NA,NA,TRBJ1-2,TRBV6-4,TGTGCCAGCAGTGACTCATTCGGTTATGGCTACACCTTC,CASSDSFGYGYTF
NA,NA,TRBJ1-2,TRBV2,TGTGCCAGCAGCCCAGAGGGTTATGGCTACACCTTC,CASSPEGYGYTF
NA,NA,TRBJ1-4,TRBV4-1,TGCGCCAGCAGCCAAGCCGGTCGGGGGGGTGGACTGTTTTTT,CASSQAGRGGGLFF
TRBD2,few,TRBJ2-7,TRBV18,TGTGCCAGCTCACAAAAAGGGACTAGCGGGAGCAACGAGCAGTACTTC,CASSQKGTSGSNEQYF
TRBD2,NA,TRBJ2-5,TRBV29-1,TGCAGCGTTGATGAGGCGGGAGGCCAGACCCAGTACTTC,CSVDEAGGQTQYF
NA,NA,TRBJ2-6,TRBV5-1,TGCGCCAGCAGCTTGGCGGGTCGACAGCTCTCTGGGGCCAACGTCCTGACTTTC,CASSLAGRQLSGANVLTF
TRBD2,NA,TRBJ2-5,TRBV11-3,TGTGCCAGCAGCCCTAGCGGGCTGAAGCAAGAGACCCAGTACTTC,CASSPSGLKQETQYF
NA,NA,TRBJ2-5,TRBV11-3,TGTGCCAGCAGCGTAGACCCCAGGACCCAGTACTTC,CASSVDPRTQYF
TRBD2,NA,TRBJ2-2,TRBV6-1,TGTGCCAGCGCGGCTAGCGGGGCCGGGGAGCTGTTTTTT,CASAASGAGELFF
TRBD2,NA,TRBJ2-5,TRBV2,TGTGCCAGCAGTACTAGCGGGAGGGAGGGAGAGACCCAGTACTTC,CASSTSGREGETQYF
TRBD1,NA,TRBJ2-3,TRBV28,TGTGCCAGCATCACACAGGGGGCGAGCACAGATACGCAGTATTTT,CASITQGASTDTQYF
TRBD2,NA,TRBJ2-1,TRBV28,TGTGCCAGCAGTTTAATGGGACTAGCGGGAGGGGATGAGCAGTTCTTC,CASSLMGLAGGDEQFF
NA,NA,TRBJ2-1,TRBV2,TGTGCCAGAGCGAAATACAATGAGCAGTTCTTC,CARAKYNEQFF
TRBD2,NA,TRBJ2-7,TRBV18,TGTGCCAGCTCACCACCGGTGGCTAGCGGGAACTACGAGCAGTACTTC,CASSPPVASGNYEQYF
TRBD2,NA,TRBJ2-7,TRBV28,TGTGCCAGCAGTCCAGGGACTAGCGGATACGAGCAGTACTTC,CASSPGTSGYEQYF
TRBD2,few,TRBJ2-1,TRBV2,TGTGCCAGCAGTCAGCGGACTAGCCAGAGGCATGAGCAGTTCTTC,CASSQRTSQRHEQFF
NA,NA,TRBJ2-3,TRBV29-1,TGCAGCGTTGAAGCTCTAGGGGCTGATACGCAGTATTTT,CSVEALGADTQYF